What follows are 29 T cell receptor beta chains derived from one specimen sequenced in a study of T cell responses to AZD1222 COVID-19 vaccine. Sequencing used immunoSEQ multiplex PCR; TCRdb keeps in-frame clones, though not all of them. The sample carries about 110,000 clones, roughly 86% recorded once. Here the sequenced sample was peripheral blood, taken on day 0 of AZD1222 vaccination. These receptor sequences come from an adult in good health.

The gene calls are TRBV27 and TRBJ2-2, with a weak D call TRBD1 (5 bases). Trimming took off 4 bases at V and 4 bases at J, with 13 bases between the two ends. From germline, CDR1 is MNHEY and CDR2 SMNVEV (reference sequence). The CDR3 has 15 amino acids. The CDR3 DNA follows: TGTGCCAGCAGTTGGGGCCTGGCTGCCACCGGGGAGCTGTTTTTT. Amino acids: CASSWGLAATGELFF.

This chain uses TRBV6-5 with TRBJ2-3; D might be TRBD1 (7 bases). The CDR3 extends over 14 amino acids. Between the trimmed V and J ends, which lost 7 bases and 1 base, there was a span of 12 bases. Germline V gene lookup returns CDR1 MNHEY and CDR2 SVGAGI. The CDR3 nucleotides are TGTGCCAGCAACCTCAGGGGGGGCACAGATACGCAGTATTTT. This encodes CASNLRGGTDTQYF.

This clone appeared once. V and J are TRBV29-1 and TRBJ2-1; D possibly corresponds to TRBD2 (7 bases). Germline lookup yields CDR1 SQVTM and CDR2 ANQGSEA. V was shortened by 7 bases and J by 2 bases, with 18 bases between the two germline ends. The CDR3 contains 15 residues. The chain's CDR3 is CSAPLEGGPYNEQFF. The CDR3 DNA sequence: TGCAGCGCTCCTCTCGAGGGGGGGCCCTACAATGAGCAGTTCTTC.

This chain connects TRBV6-5 to TRBJ2-1; the D is unclear. Between the trimmed V and J ends, which lost 4 bases and 5 bases, there was a span of 9 bases. Germline assignment: CDR1 MNHEY and CDR2 SVGAGI. The CDR3 contains 13 residues. The CDR3 region has the DNA TGTGCCAGCAGTTCGCCTTTGGACAATGAGCAGTTCTTC. The encoded protein is CASSSPLDNEQFF.

The V call is TRBV6-5, the J call TRBJ2-7, with D perhaps assigned TRBD1 or TRBD2 (7 bases each). The CDR3 has 13 amino acids. The V gene's germline CDR1 is MNHEY and CDR2 SVGAGI. V was clipped by 5 bases and J by 8 bases, with 16 bases between them. This CDR3 reads CASSSGTEIKQYF. CDR3 sequence (DNA): TGTGCCAGCAGTAGCGGGACAGAGATTAAGCAGTACTTC.

The chain recombines TRBV7-8 with TRBJ1-1; D not resolved. The V end was cut by 1 base, the J end by 7 bases, with 10 bases between. Per the germline V gene, CDR1 is SGHVS and CDR2 is FQNEAQ. This CDR3 has 13 amino acids. CDR3 in DNA: TGTGCCAGCAGCTTAGAAGTCAGGAATGAAGCTTTCTTT. Its translation is CASSLEVRNEAFF.

The chain joins TRBV6-5 to TRBJ2-7; maybe TRBD1 (6 bases). Germline assignment: CDR1 MNHEY and CDR2 SVGAGI. The CDR3 covers 13 residues. The ends were cut back, 4 bases at V and 6 bases at J, with 13 bases in the middle. CDR3 amino acids: CASSWDTEGEQYF. The CDR3 region has the DNA TGTGCCAGCAGTTGGGACACCGAGGGCGAGCAGTACTTC.

A few counts support this clone. This chain uses TRBV5-1 with TRBJ2-2; TRBD2 aligns across 13 bases. The CDR3 loop spans 15 amino acids. The junction had 2 bases not matched to a gene; V was cut back by 4 bases and J by 5 bases. Germline CDR1 reads SGHRS; CDR2 reads YFSETQ. The chain's CDR3 is CASSPGLAGTGELFF. CDR3 DNA: TGCGCCAGCAGCCCGGGACTAGCGGGAACCGGGGAGCTGTTTTTT.

V gene TRBV28 combines with J gene TRBJ1-1; D possibly corresponds to TRBD1 (5 bases). CDR1 and CDR2 from the germline V gene are MDHEN and SYDVKM. V was cut by 5 bases and J by 5 bases, with 18 bases left in between. The CDR3 sequence is 15 residues long. The CDR3 coding sequence is TGTGCCAGCAGTCCGGAAGTCGGGGGTAAAACTGAAGCTTTCTTT. Protein: CASSPEVGGKTEAFF.

This chain connects TRBV25-1 to TRBJ2-2; D possibly corresponds to TRBD1 (5 bases). The CDR3 sequence is 14 residues long. Germline lookup yields CDR1 MGHDK and CDR2 SYGVNS. Trimming took off 4 bases at V and 2 bases at J, with 8 bases between the two ends. CDR3 nucleotide sequence: TGTGCCAGCAGTGTAACAGGAAACACCGGGGAGCTGTTTTTT. It is translated as CASSVTGNTGELFF.

The chain couples TRBV18 to TRBJ2-5; unclear D gene. CDR1 KGHSH and CDR2 LQKENI come from the germline V gene. The CDR3 is 12 residues long. V was cut by 3 bases and J by 2 bases, with 4 bases left in between. CDR3 in DNA: TGTGCCAGCTCACCTGAACAAGAGACCCAGTACTTC. Amino acids: CASSPEQETQYF. Looking up the rest from reference TRBV18 and TRBJ2-5 gives the full variable domain: NAGVMQNPRHLVRRRGQEARLRCSPMKGHSHVYWYRQLPEEGLKFMVYLQKENIIDESGMPKERFSAEFPKEGPSILRIQQVVRGDSAAYFCASSPEQETQYFGPGTRLLVL.

The chain uses TRBV30 and TRBJ1-2, with D possibly TRBD1 on 5 matching bases. V was shortened by 7 bases and J by 6 bases, with 15 bases between the two germline ends. Germline V lookup: CDR1 GTSNPN, CDR2 SVGIG (reference sequence). This CDR3 has 12 residues. This CDR3 is CAFQGTVHGYTF. The CDR3 region has the DNA TGTGCCTTCCAGGGTACTGTCCATGGCTACACCTTC.

The gene calls are TRBV21-1 and TRBJ1-5; TRBD1, the table's D call, was not compared with the DNA. TRBV21-1 is given as a pseudogene. The CDR3 totals 17 residues. The chain's CDR3 is CASSKPQGLSRVQPQHF. Here the CDR3 DNA reads TGTGCCAGCAGCAAGCCTCAGGGATTGAGCAGGGTCCAGCCCCAGCATTTT.

This clone occurred once. This chain uses TRBV5-1 with TRBJ1-4; 9 bases are shared with TRBD1. The CDR3 has 13 amino acids. Germline values: CDR1 SGHRS, CDR2 YFSETQ. J gave up 8 bases and V 5 bases, and 4 bases lay outside the gene matches. CDR3: CASRQGAREKLFF. In DNA, the CDR3 is TGCGCCAGCAGACAGGGGGCGCGAGAAAAACTGTTTTTT.

This clone was seen only a few times. V gene TRBV27 combines with J gene TRBJ2-1; D possibly corresponds to TRBD2 (5 bases). This CDR3 contains 13 residues. The germline gives CDR1 MNHEY, CDR2 SMNVEV (reference sequence). Trimming took off 6 bases at V and 6 bases at J, with 12 bases between the two ends. The CDR3 loop is CASSWTFGNEQFF. CDR3 DNA: TGTGCCAGCAGCTGGACTTTTGGCAATGAGCAGTTCTTC.

J is TRBJ2-7 and V is TRBV19; D is possibly TRBD2 (5 bases). The CDR3 length is 13 residues. Trimming stripped 4 bases from V and 3 bases from J, with 10 bases between. CDR1 LNHDA and CDR2 SQIVND come from the germline V gene (reference sequence). This chain's CDR3 is CASSTGSFYEQYF. In DNA form, the CDR3 reads TGTGCCAGTAGTACGGGGAGTTTCTACGAGCAGTACTTC.

This clone appeared once. The chain couples TRBV10-3 to TRBJ2-5; no reliable D call. The ends were cut back, 4 bases at V and 1 base at J, with 4 bases in the middle. The germline V gene has CDR1 ENHRY and CDR2 SYGVKD. The CDR3 is 12 residues long. The CDR3 spells CAISGGQETQYF. For the CDR3, the DNA is TGTGCCATCAGTGGGGGCCAAGAGACCCAGTACTTC.

The chain has TRBV2 and TRBJ2-3; D is unresolved. Trimming left V 4 bases short and J 6 bases short, with 8 bases between. The CDR3 is 12 amino acids. CDR1 and CDR2 from the germline V gene are SNHLY and FYNNEI. DNA of the CDR3: TGTGCCAGCAGTGTGAGTCTGGATACGCAGTATTTT. Its protein is CASSVSLDTQYF.

This clone was detected only once. This chain uses TRBV19 with TRBJ1-4, with TRBD1 as a possible D gene (5 bases). There are 15 residues in the CDR3. V lost 1 base, J lost 7 bases, and 13 bases lay in between. Germline CDR1 LNHDA, CDR2 SQIVND (reference sequence). The CDR3 is CASSIVQGGSEKLFF. CDR3 nucleotides: TGTGCCAGTAGTATAGTGCAGGGTGGAAGTGAAAAACTGTTTTTT.

The chain links TRBV5-4 to TRBJ2-1, with 7 positions matching TRBD2. The junction had 6 bases not matched to a gene; V was cut back by 0 bases and J by 3 bases. The CDR3 loop spans 16 amino acids. The germline CDR1 and CDR2 sequences are SGHNT and YYREEE (reference sequence). The CDR3 DNA reads TGTGCCAGCAGCTTGGCCCTACTAGCGAACTACAATGAGCAGTTCTTC. It yields the protein CASSLALLANYNEQFF.

A remark on this clone: This same CDR3 is encoded by further DNA sequences in the sample. V and J are TRBV3-1 (or the pseudogene TRBV3-2) and TRBJ2-7; 8 bases map to TRBD1. This CDR3 has 14 residues. Per germline, CDR1 LGHDT and CDR2 YNNKEL (reference sequence). After removal of 4 bases from V and 2 bases from J, the junction contained 4 bases not matched to a gene. The DNA for the CDR3 is TGTGCCAGCAGCCGGCGGACAGGGACCTACGAGCAGTACTTC. Encoded protein: CASSRRTGTYEQYF.

The V and J genes are TRBV4-1 and TRBJ2-5; D is uncertain. The CDR3 is 16 amino acids. Germline V gene lookup returns CDR1 MGHRA and CDR2 YSYEKL. Trimming took off 1 base at V and 3 bases at J, with 15 bases between the two ends. The CDR3 DNA sequence: TGCGCCAGCAGCCAAGGCCCCCTGGACGGAGAAGAGACCCAGTACTTC. Translated: CASSQGPLDGEETQYF.

The chain links TRBV6-4 to TRBJ1-2; 9 bases match TRBD1. Germline values: CDR1 MRHNA, CDR2 SNTAGT. CDR3 length: 15 residues. The trim removed 2 bases at V and 6 bases at J, leaving 7 bases unmatched. In nucleotides, the CDR3 is TGTGCCAGCAGTGACCGGACAGGGGAGGTCAATGGCTACACCTTC. Translating it yields CASSDRTGEVNGYTF.

This clone is a singleton in its sample. The J gene is TRBJ2-5, the V gene TRBV5-6; possibly TRBD2 for D (6 bases). V lost 4 bases and J 2 bases, leaving 18 bases between the germline ends. Germline CDR1 SGHDT, CDR2 YYEEEE. The CDR3 totals 16 residues. Written as DNA, the CDR3 is TGTGCCAGCAGCCGGGGAGGAGGGTTGGGTCAAGAGACCCAGTACTTC. As protein: CASSRGGGLGQETQYF. The whole variable domain, remainder taken from reference TRBV5-6 and TRBJ2-5, is DAGVTQSPTHLIKTRGQQVTLRCSPKSGHDTVSWYQQALGQGPQFIFQYYEEEERQRGNFPDRFSGHQFPNYSSELNVNALLLGDSALYLCASSRGGGLGQETQYFGPGTRLLVL.

This chain uses TRBV19 with TRBJ1-1; 9 positions agree with TRBD1. There are 18 residues in the CDR3. With 6 bases clipped from V and 0 bases from J, the junction kept 14 bases outside the gene matches. Germline V gene lookup returns CDR1 LNHDA and CDR2 SQIVND (reference sequence). The CDR3 DNA sequence: TGTGCCAGTAGGAACCTCCGGGACAGGGCCGTCATGAACACTGAAGCTTTCTTT. Protein: CASRNLRDRAVMNTEAFF.

The V call is TRBV19, the J call TRBJ1-2, with D possibly being TRBD1 (6 bases). The germline V and J ends were trimmed by 6 bases and 4 bases, with 12 bases remaining between them. Germline values: CDR1 LNHDA, CDR2 SQIVND (reference sequence). CDR3 size: 13 residues. In DNA, the CDR3 is TGTGCCAGTAGGGGAACAGGGAGCTATGGCTACACCTTC. Translated, it gives CASRGTGSYGYTF.

This chain links TRBV5-1 with TRBJ2-1; TRBD1 matches at 8 bases. J was trimmed by 1 base and V by 2 bases; bases with no gene match: 5. The CDR3 runs to 16 residues. CDR1 is SGHRS, CDR2 YFSETQ, per germline. The CDR3 nucleotides are TGCGCCAGCAGCTTAGTCACAGGGGGGTCCTACAATGAGCAGTTCTTC. It codes for CASSLVTGGSYNEQFF.

This chain links TRBV19 with TRBJ1-1, with D perhaps matching TRBD1 (5 bases). The CDR3 extends over 15 amino acids. Trimming shortened V by 3 bases and J by 1 base, and 12 bases separated the two germline ends. The germline CDR1 and CDR2 sequences are LNHDA and SQIVND (reference sequence). The CDR3 coding sequence is TGTGCCAGTAGTATCTATCAGGGTACGAACACTGAAGCTTTCTTT. Residues: CASSIYQGTNTEAFF.

The rearrangement uses TRBV7-4 and TRBJ2-1, with 11 bases lining up with TRBD2. Germline assignment: CDR1 SGHVT and CDR2 SQSDAQ. There are 15 residues in the CDR3. With V trimmed by 5 bases and J by 4 bases, 4 bases remained unmatched. The CDR3 loop is CASSPSGGIYNEQFF. DNA for the CDR3: TGTGCCAGCAGCCCTAGCGGGGGGATATACAATGAGCAGTTCTTC.